The T cell receptor beta chain described here comes from a study of T cell repertoires in cytomegalovirus infection. Study in general: Public TCR beta signatures marked donors with CMV infection and the matching HLA.

There are a few counts of this clonotype. Its antigen is as yet unknown. Regarding the study as a whole: The cumulative frequency of public TCR beta families identified carriers of CMV plus the relevant HLA. It was HLA-C-restricted CMV-specific TCR beta clonotypes that dominated the response ex vivo.

TCRdb independently ran MiXCR on the reads; one entry per CDR3 protein. The data show fewer than 1,000,000 distinct CDR3 sequences, with roughly 31% seen just once and over 13% held by the top ten. The CDR3 has 17 amino acids. From germline, CDR1 is SEHNR and CDR2 FQNEAQ (reference sequence). V trimming: 1 base; J trimming: 6 bases; junction bases outside the gene matches: 12. This sequence originates from a human donor in good health (CMV status not recorded). Some clones in this sample may be carry-over from other donors' samples. Sample: cultured CD8+ T cells from PBMCs, taken from culture after CMV antigen stimulation. The gene calls are TRBV7-9 and TRBJ1-1, with 9 bases fitting TRBD1. CDR3 DNA sequence: TGTGCCAGCAGCTTAGTTACTGCCGGGACAGGGTCTTCTGAAGCTTTCTTT. Protein sequence: CASSLVTAGTGSSEAFF.